Shown below are 10 T cell receptor beta chains from a single sample sequenced in a study of cytomegalovirus exposure and HLA in healthy donors. This PCR relied on a set of 60 Vbeta primers and 13 Jbeta primers. Assay used: immunoSEQ multiplex PCR; TCRdb lists only in-frame clones, some missing. The data contain some 120,000 clones, roughly 68% of them singletons. Sequencing used PBMCs. These receptors originate from a woman aged 45-65 years in good health and CMV-seropositive.

The V and J genes are TRBV21-1 and TRBJ2-5; the table's D gene call, TRBD2, was not cross checked with the DNA. TRBV21-1 is a known pseudogene. The CDR3 length is 13 residues. Here the CDR3 reads CASTPGRGETQYF. CDR3 DNA sequence: TGTGCCAGCACCCCAGGTCGGGGAGAGACCCAGTACTTC.

This rearrangement joins TRBV7-8 to TRBJ2-5; 8 positions agree with TRBD1. The J call could be wrong; TRBJ2-7 is a better fit for the DNA end. CDR3 length: 13 amino acids. Germline loops: CDR1 SGHVS, CDR2 FQNEAQ. CDR3 in amino acids: CARLWTGLNEQYF. The CDR3 DNA is TGTGCCAGATTGTGGACAGGGCTGAACGAGCAGTACTTC.

This clone has a handful of counts. The chain has TRBV5-1 and TRBJ1-1, with 8 bases that match TRBD1. The CDR3 is 15 amino acids. Germline-derived CDR1 and CDR2 are SGHRS and YFSETQ. J was trimmed by 5 bases and V by 5 bases; bases with no gene match: 11. This chain's CDR3 is CASSAAQGAGTEAFF. Written as DNA, the CDR3 is TGCGCCAGCAGTGCGGCGCAGGGGGCGGGTACTGAAGCTTTCTTT.

V is TRBV11-2 and J is TRBJ2-7; TRBD1 agrees at 7 bases. Trimming at V came to 6 bases and at J to 2 bases, leaving 7 bases not matched to a gene. The germline CDR1 and CDR2 sequences are SGHAT and FQNNGV. The CDR3 runs to 14 residues. The CDR3 here is CASRTGTAAYEQYF. The CDR3 coding sequence is TGTGCCAGCAGAACCGGGACAGCGGCCTACGAGCAGTACTTC.

This clone was detected only a few times. The CDR3 region is CAISERQGGNTEAFF. The DNA of the CDR3 is TGTGCCATCAGTGAGAGACAGGGAGGGAACACTGAAGCTTTCTTT. The rearrangement joins TRBV10-3 to TRBJ1-1; 7 bases map to TRBD1. Germline V gene data show CDR1 as ENHRY and CDR2 as SYGVKD. The CDR3 extends over 15 amino acids. V gave up 2 bases and J gave up 1 base; unmatched junction bases: 4.

This chain connects TRBV5-6 to TRBJ2-2, with D maybe TRBD1 (6 bases). This CDR3 is 15 amino acids long. The germline gives CDR1 SGHDT, CDR2 YYEEEE. Trimming left V 4 bases short and J 3 bases short, with 13 bases between. DNA of the CDR3: TGTGCCAGCAGCCCGGGACACCGGGACACCGGGGAGCTGTTTTTT. Protein: CASSPGHRDTGELFF.

V is TRBV2 and J is TRBJ2-5, with a weak D call TRBD2 (6 bases). Trimming pared 6 bases from V and 5 bases from J, leaving 16 bases between. This CDR3 is 14 amino acids long. In germline, CDR1 is SNHLY, CDR2 FYNNEI. The CDR3 bases are TGTGCCAGCAGCCTCCTCCCGGAGGGGGAGACCCAGTACTTC. This translates into CASSLLPEGETQYF.

The chain recombines TRBV5-8 with TRBJ2-5, with a tentative D call TRBD1 (6 bases). The germline V gene encodes CDR1 SGHTS and CDR2 YDEGEE. The length of the CDR3 is 15 residues. V was cut by 7 bases and J by 5 bases, with 21 bases left in between. CDR3 bases: TGTGCCAGCCCCAATTGGGGGCGAGTCGCGGAGACCCAGTACTTC. Protein sequence: CASPNWGRVAETQYF.

Concerning this clone itself: Germline and junction disagree at one end, which may indicate a read error. The rearrangement links TRBV6-5 to TRBJ1-1, with TRBD1 identical over 8 bases. The CDR3 extends over 16 amino acids. The germline gives CDR1 MNHEY, CDR2 SVGAGI. CDR3 DNA: TGTGCCCGCAGTTACCGGGACAGGTCACCCAACACTGAAGCTTTCTTT. This encodes CARSYRDRSPNTEAFF.

This chain connects TRBV7-9 to TRBJ2-5; D is possibly TRBD2 (6 bases). The CDR3 extends over 15 amino acids. CDR1 is SEHNR and CDR2 is FQNEAQ in the germline V gene (reference sequence). V was cut by 2 bases and J by 5 bases, with 15 bases left in between. The CDR3 bases are TGTGCCAGCAGCTTATCCGGGACTTTGGGGGAGACCCAGTACTTC. This codes for CASSLSGTLGETQYF.